This T cell receptor (beta chain) was recorded in a study of T-cell memory formation after mild COVID-19. Study findings and constraints: Most CD4+ clones that shrank were in CM and EM, while CD8+ ones turned up in EMRA. Some clones that responded were present in memory (sampled pre-infection), which suggests cross-reactive memory joined.

V shed 2 bases and J shed 7 bases, with 13 bases lying between them. Germline-derived CDR1 and CDR2 are SGHNT and YYREEE (reference sequence). This CDR3 comprises 14 residues. TCRdb analysed the 5' RACE reads with MiXCR anew, one entry per CDR3 protein. The repertoire holds just under 150,000 distinct CDR3 sequences, with around 5.8% as singletons. This clonotype showed up just a few times. Its antigen is unidentified. Sequenced: PBMCs or a T cell subset sorted from them (not recorded which). The J gene is TRBJ2-4, the V gene TRBV5-4, with D possibly being TRBD1 (6 bases). The sequence came from an adult woman who had mild COVID-19 (a few samples of this study predate the infection). Cell type and time point are not known. CDR3 residues: CASSLTGRSNIQYF. CDR3 nucleotide sequence: TGTGCCAGCAGCTTAACAGGGCGGTCGAACATTCAGTACTTC.